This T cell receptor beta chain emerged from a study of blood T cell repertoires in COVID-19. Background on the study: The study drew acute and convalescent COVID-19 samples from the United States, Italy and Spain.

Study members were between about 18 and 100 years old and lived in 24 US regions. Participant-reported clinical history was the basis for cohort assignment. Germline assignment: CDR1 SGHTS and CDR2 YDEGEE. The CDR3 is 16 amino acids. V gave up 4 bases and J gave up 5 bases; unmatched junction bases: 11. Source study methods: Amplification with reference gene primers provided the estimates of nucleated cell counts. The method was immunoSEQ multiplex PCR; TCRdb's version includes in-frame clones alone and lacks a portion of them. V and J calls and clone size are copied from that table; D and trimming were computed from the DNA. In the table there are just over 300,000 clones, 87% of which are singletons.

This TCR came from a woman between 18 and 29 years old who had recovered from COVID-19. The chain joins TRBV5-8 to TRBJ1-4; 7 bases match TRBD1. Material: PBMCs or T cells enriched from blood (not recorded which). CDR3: CASSLTNRGWNEKLFF. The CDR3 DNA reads TGTGCCAGCAGCCTTACCAACAGGGGATGGAATGAAAAACTGTTTTTT.